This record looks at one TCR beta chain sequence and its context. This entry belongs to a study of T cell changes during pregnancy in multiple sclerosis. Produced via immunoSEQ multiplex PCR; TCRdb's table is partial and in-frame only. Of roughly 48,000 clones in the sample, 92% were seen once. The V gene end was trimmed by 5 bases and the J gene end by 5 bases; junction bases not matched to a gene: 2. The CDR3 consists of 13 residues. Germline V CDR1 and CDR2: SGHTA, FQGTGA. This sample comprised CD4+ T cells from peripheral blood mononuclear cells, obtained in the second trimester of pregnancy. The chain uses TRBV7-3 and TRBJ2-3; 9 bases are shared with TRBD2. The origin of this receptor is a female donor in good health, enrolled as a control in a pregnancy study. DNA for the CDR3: TGTGCCAGCAGCATACTAGCGGGAGATACGCAGTATTTT. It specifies CASSILAGDTQYF.